What follows is one T cell receptor beta chain and its context. Antigen: not known. The primer mix had 60 Vbeta and 13 Jbeta primers. Sequencing was performed with immunoSEQ multiplex PCR; in TCRdb, only in-frame clones are kept and a portion is missing. The sample includes 120,000 or so clones, about four fifths of them seen just once. This sample was taken from a study of cytomegalovirus exposure and HLA in healthy donors. General study points: Most of the TCR beta V segments (in an earlier analysis) were productive either about 87% or about 30% of the time.

This CDR3 is built from 17 residues. Germline CDR1 SGHDN, CDR2 FVKESK. The V segment lost 4 bases and the J segment 2 bases; nucleotides outside the gene matches: 11. The sequence came from a woman in her thirties or forties in good health and CMV-seropositive. Sequencing used PBMCs. The chain joins TRBV14 to TRBJ1-3; 7 nucleotides line up with TRBD1. CDR3 in DNA: TGTGCCAGCAGCCCCCGACAGGGATGGTCAGCTGGAAACACCATATATTTT. Its protein product is CASSPRQGWSAGNTIYF.